A selection of T cell receptor beta chains follows, all from one sample in a study of cytomegalovirus exposure and HLA in healthy donors. TCRdb's copy holds only in-frame clones and misses some; the assay was immunoSEQ multiplex PCR. This sample has approximately 170,000 clones; roughly 79% occur once, and the top ten carry over 8%. Sequencing was carried out using PBMCs. Source of these receptors: a young man in good health and CMV-seropositive. The CDR3 runs from the conserved cysteine through the conserved F or W. D genes are given only for firm matches. A clone size is listed for some rows: how often the clone was seen (once, few, many), or a class if it is expanded.

clone_size	d_call	v_call	cdr3_length	j_call	cdr3_aa	cdr3_nt
.	TRBD1	TRBV7-3	17	TRBJ2-7	CASSLSGTGFNTYEQYF	TGTGCCAGCAGCTTATCCGGGACAGGCTTTAACACCTACGAGCAGTACTTC
.	TRBD1	TRBV4-3	22	TRBJ1-5	CASSQDICRADRVPVCDQPQHF	TGCGCCAGCAGCCAAGATATATGTCGGGCGGACAGGGTTCCTGTCTGCGATCAGCCCCAGCATTTT
.	TRBD1	TRBV28	14	TRBJ1-3	CASNDRGGGNTIYF	TGTGCCAGCAATGACAGGGGCGGGGGAAACACCATATATTTT
few	.	TRBV6-1	15	TRBJ1-4	CASSEQDGHNEKLFF	TGTGCCAGCAGTGAACAGGACGGACATAATGAAAAACTGTTTTTT
.	.	TRBV5-4	15	TRBJ1-1	CASTPGGGANTEAFF	TGTGCCAGCACCCCAGGAGGAGGGGCGAACACTGAAGCTTTCTTT
.	TRBD1	TRBV18	15	TRBJ2-7	CASSPVTGGNNEQYF	TGTGCCAGCTCACCCGTAACAGGGGGAAACAACGAGCAGTACTTC
.	.	TRBV6-5	14	TRBJ2-3	CASSYSENSDTQYF	TGTGCCAGCAGTTACTCAGAGAACTCAGATACGCAGTATTTT
.	.	TRBV19	14	TRBJ1-5	CASSTYRDNQPQHF	TGTGCCAGTAGTACCTACAGGGATAATCAGCCCCAGCATTTT
.	.	TRBV4-1	15	TRBJ1-1	CASSQGGGGTTEAFF	TGCGCCAGCAGCCAAGGGGGCGGGGGCACCACTGAAGCTTTCTTT
.	.	TRBV12-5	16	TRBJ1-2	CASGLAPLQGNYGYTF	TGTGCTAGTGGTTTGGCCCCTTTACAGGGTAACTATGGCTACACCTTC